These 24 T cell receptor beta chains came from one sample sequenced in a study of technical replicates of blood from a handful of donors. Assay: immunoSEQ multiplex PCR; the TCRdb copy retains only in-frame clones and omits some. The sample carries around 79,000 clones, 94% recorded once. Input material: T cells isolated from PBMCs. These receptor sequences come from a human donor in good health.

The chain carries TRBV5-1 and TRBJ2-2; TRBD2 aligns across 12 bases. CDR1 and CDR2 (germline): SGHRS, YFSETQ. The V gene end was trimmed by 4 bases and the J gene end by 6 bases; junction bases not matched to a gene: 7. The CDR3 has 16 residues. The CDR3 DNA is TGCGCCAGCAGCCTCCTAGCGGGGGGGACCTCCGGGGAGCTGTTTTTT. Translating it yields CASSLLAGGTSGELFF.

The rearrangement joins TRBV5-1 to TRBJ2-6; D remains ambiguous. In germline, CDR1 is SGHRS, CDR2 YFSETQ. This CDR3 contains 18 residues. The V gene lost 5 bases and the J gene lost 0 bases, with 18 bases spanning the gap. The CDR3 is CASSLIVTDYSGANVLTF. CDR3 nucleotides: TGCGCCAGCAGTCTCATCGTTACAGATTACTCTGGGGCCAACGTCCTGACTTTC.

The chain carries TRBV4-2 and TRBJ1-2, with a possible D match to TRBD1 (5 bases). Between the trimmed V and J ends, which lost 4 bases and 1 base, there was a span of 13 bases. There are 15 residues in the CDR3. CDR1 and CDR2 from the germline V gene are LGHNA and YNFKEQ. DNA for the CDR3: TGTGCCAGCAGCCCTCGACGGGGGTTTAACTATGGCTACACCTTC. The encoded protein is CASSPRRGFNYGYTF.

The chain employs TRBV19 and TRBJ1-5, with TRBD1 matching over 8 bases. Looked up from germline, CDR1 is LNHDA and CDR2 is SQIVND (reference sequence). Trimming removed 4 bases from V and 2 bases from J; junction bases left unmatched: 1. This CDR3 comprises 14 residues. The CDR3: CASSTTGGNQPQHF. The CDR3 bases are TGTGCCAGTAGTACGACAGGGGGCAATCAGCCCCAGCATTTT.

This chain connects TRBV6-1 to TRBJ1-1; the D gene is possibly TRBD1 (5 bases). The CDR3 covers 14 residues. The V end was cut by 5 bases, the J end by 2 bases, with 12 bases between. In germline, CDR1 is MNHNS, CDR2 SASEGT. CDR3 sequence: CASSSQGFNTEAFF. For the CDR3, the DNA is TGTGCCAGCAGTAGCCAGGGCTTTAACACTGAAGCTTTCTTT.

The rearrangement uses TRBV9 and TRBJ2-1, with D perhaps matching TRBD2 (6 bases). Trimming stripped 4 bases from V and 0 bases from J, with 14 bases between. This CDR3 comprises 16 residues. Germline V lookup: CDR1 SGDLS, CDR2 YYNGEE. The CDR3: CASSMLAETSYNEQFF. The CDR3 nucleotides read TGTGCCAGCAGCATGTTAGCGGAAACCTCCTACAATGAGCAGTTCTTC.

This clone was counted a single time. The chain has TRBV13 and TRBJ1-1, with TRBD1 identical over 10 bases. Germline CDR1 PRHDT, CDR2 FYEKMQ (reference sequence). Trimming took 5 bases from V and 4 from J; bases not matched to a gene: 7. CDR3 length equals 15 residues. CDR3 amino acids: CASSERQGAVTEAFF. CDR3 DNA: TGTGCCAGCAGCGAGAGACAGGGGGCGGTCACTGAAGCTTTCTTT.

The chain's CDR3 is CASSFRWTSGSRETQYF. CDR3 DNA sequence: TGTGCCAGCAGTTTCCGATGGACTAGCGGGAGTCGCGAGACCCAGTACTTC. This chain joins TRBV28 and TRBJ2-5; 13 positions match TRBD2. Unmatched junction bases numbered 9, after V lost 3 bases and J lost 5 bases. The CDR3 is 17 residues long. Looked up from germline, CDR1 is MDHEN and CDR2 is SYDVKM.

The rearrangement links TRBV7-2 to TRBJ1-2; 8 positions match TRBD1. After removal of 1 base from V and 4 bases from J, the junction contained 8 bases not matched to a gene. This CDR3 contains 16 residues. Germline V gene lookup returns CDR1 SGHTA and CDR2 FQGNSA. The chain's CDR3 is CASSLVAGGASYGYTF. The CDR3 coding sequence is TGTGCCAGCAGCTTAGTTGCAGGGGGCGCCAGCTATGGCTACACCTTC.

The gene calls are TRBV11-2 and TRBJ2-1, with D possibly being TRBD1 (5 bases). This CDR3 has 13 residues. CDR1 is SGHAT, CDR2 FQNNGV, per germline. Trimming took off 5 bases at V and 12 bases at J, with 17 bases between the two ends. The CDR3 DNA reads as TGTGCCAGCAGCCAGGGTGGGCAGGGCGGGCAGTTCTTC. Translating gives CASSQGGQGGQFF.

This chain connects TRBV7-3 to TRBJ2-1; 12 bases line up with TRBD1. Trimming at V came to 4 bases and at J to 7 bases, leaving 5 bases not matched to a gene. The CDR3 length is 15 residues. The germline V gene has CDR1 SGHTA and CDR2 FQGTGA. CDR3 DNA: TGTGCCAGCAGCTCAACGGGACAGGGGGCAAATGAGCAGTTCTTC. Residues: CASSSTGQGANEQFF.

The chain carries TRBV11-2 and TRBJ2-7; D may be TRBD2 (6 bases). The germline V gene encodes CDR1 SGHAT and CDR2 FQNNGV. CDR3 length equals 15 residues. V was clipped by 1 base and J by 3 bases, with 13 bases between them. The CDR3 region has the DNA TGTGCCAGCAGCTTAGTGGGGGGTCCAAACTACGAGCAGTACTTC. This encodes CASSLVGGPNYEQYF. Supplemented by reference TRBV11-2 and TRBJ2-7, the full variable domain reads EAGVAQSPRYKIIEKRQSVAFWCNPISGHATLYWYQQILGQGPKLLIQFQNNGVVDDSQLPKDRFSAERLKGVDSTLKIQPAKLEDSAVYLCASSLVGGPNYEQYFGPGTRLTVT.

The chain couples TRBV6-5 to TRBJ2-2; 7 nucleotides agree with TRBD1. CDR1 and CDR2 (germline): MNHEY, SVGAGI. V was clipped by 6 bases and J by 7 bases; unmatched bases: 5. The CDR3 runs to 13 residues. The CDR3 DNA reads as TGTGCCAGCAGGGAGACAGGGCTCGGGGAGCTGTTTTTT. It yields the protein CASRETGLGELFF.

The V gene is TRBV27, the J gene TRBJ2-3; D is possibly TRBD2 (6 bases). The CDR3 covers 16 residues. The V end was cut by 4 bases, the J end by 1 base, with 15 bases between. Looked up from germline, CDR1 is MNHEY and CDR2 is SMNVEV (reference sequence). The CDR3 nucleotides are TGTGCCAGCAGTTCATCGCGGGACTTCGGCACAGATACGCAGTATTTT. Translation gives CASSSSRDFGTDTQYF.

The chain uses TRBV9 and TRBJ2-5, with 14 bases that match TRBD2. CDR3 length equals 15 residues. The germline V gene has CDR1 SGDLS and CDR2 YYNGEE. With 4 bases clipped from V and 4 bases from J, the junction kept 3 bases outside the gene matches. In DNA, the CDR3 is TGTGCCAGCAGCCTGGGACTAGCGGGGGTAGAGACCCAGTACTTC. This translates into CASSLGLAGVETQYF.

A single count supports this clone. The V call is TRBV18, the J call TRBJ2-2; D might be TRBD1 (6 bases). Germline V gives CDR1 KGHSH, CDR2 LQKENI. The length of the CDR3 is 16 residues. Trimming pared 6 bases from V and 3 bases from J, leaving 17 bases between. DNA of the CDR3: TGTGCCAGCTCCCCAACGAGGGGGTTGGACACCGGGGAGCTGTTTTTT. Amino acid sequence: CASSPTRGLDTGELFF.

The chain combines TRBV2 with TRBJ1-4, with 10 positions matching TRBD1. Germline values: CDR1 SNHLY, CDR2 FYNNEI. This CDR3 comprises 15 residues. The trim removed 2 bases at V and 6 bases at J, leaving 3 bases unmatched. CDR3 in DNA: TGTGCCAGCAGTGAATTCGGGACAGGGGATGAAAAACTGTTTTTT. It translates to CASSEFGTGDEKLFF.

The V gene is TRBV18, the J gene TRBJ1-1, with 8 positions matching TRBD1. V gave up 4 bases and J gave up 0 bases; unmatched junction bases: 4. Germline V gives CDR1 KGHSH, CDR2 LQKENI. This CDR3 spans 15 amino acids. CDR3: CASSQRTGMNTEAFF. The CDR3 region has the DNA TGTGCCAGCTCACAAAGGACAGGGATGAACACTGAAGCTTTCTTT. The full variable domain, completed using reference TRBV18 and TRBJ1-1, is NAGVMQNPRHLVRRRGQEARLRCSPMKGHSHVYWYRQLPEEGLKFMVYLQKENIIDESGMPKERFSAEFPKEGPSILRIQQVVRGDSAAYFCASSQRTGMNTEAFFGQGTRLTVV.

This sequence joins TRBV6-5 and TRBJ2-2, with D perhaps TRBD1 (5 bases). Trimming removed 2 bases from V and 3 bases from J, with 10 bases in between. The germline V gene has CDR1 MNHEY and CDR2 SVGAGI. This CDR3 is 15 amino acids long. Here the CDR3 DNA reads TGTGCCAGCAGTTACAGGGGCCTTCACACCGGGGAGCTGTTTTTT. It translates to CASSYRGLHTGELFF.

The CDR3 protein is CASGGSIRDTQYF. The DNA for the CDR3 is TGTGCCAGCGGCGGGAGTATCAGAGATACGCAGTATTTT. The chain recombines TRBV7-2 with TRBJ2-3; TRBD2 aligns across 7 bases. The CDR3 covers 13 residues. The V gene end was trimmed by 8 bases and the J gene end by 5 bases; junction bases not matched to a gene: 7. Germline CDR1 is SGHTA and CDR2 is FQGNSA.

The V gene is TRBV5-1, the J gene TRBJ2-1; possible D gene TRBD2, 6 bases. Trimming took 7 bases from V and 5 from J, leaving 13 bases between them. CDR1 SGHRS and CDR2 YFSETQ come from the germline V gene. The CDR3 extends over 13 amino acids. In DNA form, the CDR3 reads TGCGCCAGCTGCCTAGCGATTAACAATGAGCAGTTCTTC. It encodes CASCLAINNEQFF.

This chain links TRBV9 with TRBJ2-5; TRBD2 matches at 10 bases. With V trimmed by 4 bases and J by 0 bases, 3 bases remained unmatched. The CDR3 totals 15 residues. Germline-derived CDR1 and CDR2 are SGDLS and YYNGEE. The DNA of the CDR3 is TGTGCCAGCAGCCCCGGGACTAGCGACCAAGAGACCCAGTACTTC. Translation: CASSPGTSDQETQYF. Variable domain in full (rest from reference TRBV9 and TRBJ2-5): DSGVTQTPKHLITATGQRVTLRCSPRSGDLSVYWYQQSLDQGLQFLIQYYNGEERAKGNILERFSAQQFPDLHSELNLSSLELGDSALYFCASSPGTSDQETQYFGPGTRLLVL.

The chain is built from TRBV11-2 and TRBJ2-7; 9 bases are a match to TRBD2. CDR1 is SGHAT and CDR2 is FQNNGV in the germline V gene. V trimming: 6 bases; J trimming: 1 base; junction bases outside the gene matches: 7. The CDR3 has 15 amino acids. CDR3 residues: CASRRLAGKSYEQYF. The CDR3 DNA sequence: TGTGCCAGCAGGCGTCTAGCGGGGAAATCCTACGAGCAGTACTTC.

The V call is TRBV7-2, the J call TRBJ2-1; 7 bases line up with TRBD1. CDR1 and CDR2 from the germline V gene are SGHTA and FQGNSA. V gave up 4 bases and J gave up 7 bases; unmatched junction bases: 4. CDR3 length: 13 amino acids. In nucleotides, the CDR3 is TGTGCCAGCAGCTCGACAGGGCGAAATGAGCAGTTCTTC. Translating gives CASSSTGRNEQFF. The full variable domain, with the rest looked up from reference TRBV7-2 and TRBJ2-1, is GAGVSQSPSNKVTEKGKDVELRCDPISGHTALYWYRQSLGQGLEFLIYFQGNSAPDKSGLPSDRFSAERTGGSVSTLTIQRTQQEDSAVYLCASSSTGRNEQFFGPGTRLTVL.